This is a list of T cell receptor beta chains from one sample in a study of low-dose radiotherapy and immunotherapy resistance in tumors. TCRdb re-called the reads through MiXCR, storing one row per CDR3 protein. Seen here are 54,000 or so distinct CDR3 sequences, around 25% observed once, and the top ten hold just over 5.5%. The input for sequencing was PBMCs, taken before treatment. The origin of the receptors is a male donor with prostate cancer. CDR3s include the opening cysteine and the closing phenylalanine or tryptophan. A D gene is named only where the DNA matches it firmly. Expanded clones get a size class; other rows say once, few or many, or leave the size out.

. | TRBJ2-1 | TRBV20-1 | 13 | TRBD2 | CSASPGRKVEQFF | TGCAGTGCTAGCCCCGGGAGGAAGGTTGAGCAGTTCTTC
many | TRBJ2-1 | TRBV14 | 14 | TRBD2 | CASGGLAGANEQFF | TGTGCCAGCGGAGGACTAGCGGGAGCCAATGAGCAGTTCTTC
many | TRBJ1-2 | TRBV5-5 | 14 | . | CASSMTGRTDGYTF | TGTGCCAGCAGCATGACTGGGAGGACCGATGGCTACACCTTC
few | TRBJ2-2 | TRBV6-1 | 13 | . | CASSEGVTGELFF | TGTGCCAGCAGTGAAGGGGTAACCGGGGAGCTGTTTTTT
many | TRBJ1-1 | TRBV30 | 12 | . | CAWSQGNTEAFF | TGTGCCTGGAGTCAGGGCAACACTGAAGCTTTCTTT
. | TRBJ2-5 | TRBV20-1 | 12 | . | CSARQGPGTQYF | TGCAGTGCTAGACAGGGTCCTGGGACCCAGTACTTC
. | TRBJ2-3 | TRBV5-1 | 16 | TRBD2 | CASSPGTSGPGNTQYF | TGCGCCAGCAGCCCTGGGACTAGCGGGCCAGGGAATACGCAGTATTTT
many | TRBJ1-2 | TRBV5-1 | 14 | TRBD1 | CASSLEDRADGYTF | TGCGCCAGCAGCCTAGAGGACAGGGCGGATGGCTACACCTTC
once | TRBJ2-7 | TRBV15 | 15 | TRBD1 | CATGDRGTFSYEQYF | TGTGCCACCGGGGACAGGGGTACCTTCTCCTACGAGCAGTACTTC
. | TRBJ2-3 | TRBV6-2/TRBV6-3 | 13 | . | CASTLEALDTQYF | TGTGCCAGCACCCTGGAGGCGTTAGATACGCAGTATTTT
. | TRBJ2-3 | TRBV2 | 15 | TRBD2 | CASSRTSGISDTQYF | TGTGCCAGCAGCCGGACTAGCGGGATCTCAGATACGCAGTATTTT
many | TRBJ2-4 | TRBV14 | 13 | . | CASSQVDLNIQYF | TGTGCCAGCAGCCAAGTGGACCTAAACATTCAGTACTTC
few | TRBJ2-6 | TRBV11-2 | 15 | . | CASSSSTSGANVLTF | TGTGCCAGCAGCTCATCTACCTCTGGGGCCAACGTCCTGACTTTC
many | TRBJ1-2 | TRBV27 | 14 | TRBD1 | CASSAFTGGYGYTF | TGTGCCAGCAGTGCGTTCACAGGGGGCTATGGCTACACCTTC
many | TRBJ2-3 | TRBV10-3 | 13 | . | CAISDGYTDTQYF | TGTGCCATCAGTGACGGATACACAGATACGCAGTATTTT
many | TRBJ2-7 | TRBV5-1 | 13 | . | CASSRTGEYEQYF | TGCGCCAGCAGCAGGACGGGGGAATACGAGCAGTACTTC
. | TRBJ1-2 | TRBV20-1 | 12 | . | CSARRDDYGYTF | TGCAGTGCTAGGAGGGACGACTATGGCTACACCTTC
. | TRBJ2-5 | TRBV7-2 | 17 | . | CASSLSYDKFAAETQYF | TGTGCCAGCAGCTTGTCTTATGACAAATTCGCCGCGGAGACCCAGTACTTC
many | TRBJ2-1 | TRBV20-1 | 13 | . | CSARKSAANEQFF | TGCAGTGCTAGAAAGTCCGCGGCCAATGAGCAGTTCTTC
. | TRBJ2-3 | TRBV6-1 | 17 | TRBD2 | CASSERAAGGWTDTQYF | TGTGCCAGCAGTGAACGAGCGGCGGGAGGATGGACAGATACGCAGTATTTT
many | TRBJ2-3 | TRBV10-2 | 15 | TRBD2 | CASSTRLAGGDTQYF | TGCGCCAGCAGCACCCGGCTAGCGGGGGGGGATACGCAGTATTTT
. | TRBJ2-3 | TRBV10-1 | 16 | TRBD2 | CASSESLAGIADTQYF | TGCGCCAGCAGTGAGTCCCTAGCGGGAATCGCAGATACGCAGTATTTT
. | TRBJ2-5 | TRBV2 | 14 | . | CASSEGVFQETQYF | TGTGCCAGCAGTGAAGGGGTCTTTCAAGAGACCCAGTACTTC
many | TRBJ2-1 | TRBV6-6 | 19 | TRBD2 | CASSYRGTSGVKMDNEQFF | TGTGCCAGCAGCTATCGGGGGACTAGCGGGGTAAAAATGGACAATGAGCAGTTCTTC
many | TRBJ2-1 | TRBV29-1 | 14 | . | CSVEDRVTRLEQFF | TGCAGCGTTGAAGATCGAGTGACCAGGCTTGAGCAGTTCTTC
once | TRBJ2-3 | TRBV7-8 | 16 | . | CASSTLGRGPADTQYF | TGTGCCAGCAGCACTCTAGGGCGGGGGCCTGCAGATACGCAGTATTTT
many | TRBJ2-3 | TRBV20-1 | 12 | . | CSALSREDTQYF | TGCAGTGCCCTCTCCCGAGAAGATACGCAGTATTTT
many | TRBJ2-1 | TRBV7-9 | 13 | . | CASSLASVTEQFF | TGTGCCAGCAGCTTAGCGTCGGTCACCGAGCAGTTCTTC
. | TRBJ1-2 | TRBV5-1 | 13 | . | CASSFDRYYGYTF | TGCGCCAGCAGCTTTGACAGATACTATGGCTACACCTTC
many | TRBJ1-4 | TRBV7-6 | 18 | . | CASSLGGAMASPGEKLFF | TGTGCCAGCAGCTTAGGGGGGGCGATGGCGTCCCCGGGTGAAAAACTGTTTTTT
many | TRBJ1-2 | TRBV20-1 | 14 | . | CSARGDPTNYGYTF | TGCAGTGCTAGAGGGGACCCTACGAACTATGGCTACACCTTC
. | TRBJ2-6 | TRBV21-1 | 18 | . | CASSLQDRTNSGANVLTF | TGTGCCAGCAGCTTACAGGACAGGACGAACTCTGGGGCCAACGTCCTGACTTTC
. | TRBJ2-5 | TRBV11-1 | 15 | TRBD2 | CASSTRLAEDGTQYF | TGTGCCAGCAGCACGAGACTAGCGGAAGACGGGACCCAGTACTTC
. | TRBJ1-6 | TRBV9 | 14 | . | CASSARLWDSPLHF | TGTGCCAGCAGCGCCCGATTGTGGGATTCACCCCTCCACTTT
once | TRBJ2-7 | TRBV11-2 | 16 | TRBD2 | CASSLVMGRASYEQYF | TGTGCCAGCAGCTTGGTCATGGGGAGGGCCTCCTACGAGCAGTACTTC
many | TRBJ2-5 | TRBV30 | 15 | TRBD1 | CAWSKDRGRRETQYF | TGTGCCTGGAGTAAGGACAGGGGGCGACGAGAGACCCAGTACTTC
many | TRBJ2-5 | TRBV28 | 14 | . | CASKSGLPEETQYF | TGTGCCAGCAAATCGGGTCTCCCTGAAGAGACCCAGTACTTC
many | TRBJ2-1 | TRBV2 | 14 | TRBD2 | CASRTSGGYNEQFF | TGTGCCAGTCGGACTAGCGGGGGCTACAATGAGCAGTTCTTC
few | TRBJ2-3 | TRBV2 | 14 | TRBD2 | CASSSGLAGGTQYF | TGTGCCAGCAGTTCGGGACTAGCGGGGGGAACGCAGTATTTT
many | TRBJ1-5 | TRBV19 | 14 | TRBD1 | CASSNRGGNQPQHF | TGTGCCAGCAGTAACAGGGGCGGCAATCAGCCCCAGCATTTT
many | TRBJ2-1 | TRBV10-3 | 16 | TRBD2 | CAISESFSGINNEQFF | TGTGCCATCAGTGAGTCGTTTAGCGGGATAAACAATGAGCAGTTCTTC
many | TRBJ2-2 | TRBV5-4 | 14 | TRBD2 | CASSSGLGGGELFF | TGTGCCAGCAGCTCAGGACTGGGGGGGGGGGAGCTGTTTTTT
many | TRBJ1-1 | TRBV7-7 | 15 | TRBD1 | CASSRLGTGVTEAFF | TGTGCCAGCAGCAGGCTAGGGACAGGGGTCACTGAAGCTTTCTTT
few | TRBJ1-2 | TRBV4-1 | 17 | . | CASSQPAVGFSGGGYTF | TGCGCCAGCAGCCAACCTGCGGTGGGCTTTTCGGGTGGTGGCTACACCTTC
many | TRBJ2-3 | TRBV2 | 15 | TRBD2 | CASASGQFGTDTQYF | TGTGCGTCGGCTAGCGGCCAGTTCGGCACAGATACGCAGTATTTT
many | TRBJ2-1 | TRBV14 | 15 | TRBD2 | CASSPFSGGLNEQFF | TGTGCCAGCAGCCCCTTTAGCGGGGGGCTCAATGAGCAGTTCTTC
. | TRBJ2-3 | TRBV6-8 | 17 | TRBD2 | CASSFLTSGRSRDTQYF | TGTGCCAGCAGTTTCCTCACTAGCGGGAGGTCAAGGGATACGCAGTATTTT
. | TRBJ2-7 | TRBV6-2/TRBV6-3 | 12 | TRBD1 | CAILRDRDEQYF | TGTGCCATCCTTCGGGACAGGGACGAGCAGTACTTC
many | TRBJ2-5 | TRBV5-1 | 14 | . | CASSIQGGQETQYF | TGCGCCAGCAGCATACAGGGAGGGCAAGAGACCCAGTACTTC
many | TRBJ2-1 | TRBV19 | 15 | . | CASSIDLPGSNEQFF | TGTGCCAGTAGTATAGACCTCCCCGGCAGCAATGAGCAGTTCTTC